Presented here are 9 T cell receptor beta chains from one specimen sequenced in a study of blood T cell repertoires in COVID-19 (dated by TCRdb to 2018 to 2020). The library was made by the immunoSEQ multiplex PCR assay. The clones in this table, taken by TCRdb from immuneACCESS, are in-frame only. Not every clone is retained; where verified, under half of the shortfall comes from an unresolved V gene, and the cause of the rest is unknown. Within this sample are 200,000 to 300,000 clones, with 81% of them counted one time only. Of the sample, approximately 7.2% is held by the ten largest clones. Sequenced sample: peripheral blood. The receptors were sampled from a woman of 80 years or more with acute or convalescent COVID-19.

This rearrangement joins TRBV5-1 to TRBJ2-7; 7 bases are shared with TRBD1. This CDR3 has 15 amino acids. Trimming removed 4 bases from V and 5 bases from J; junction bases left unmatched: 12. Looked up from germline, CDR1 is SGHRS and CDR2 is YFSETQ. The CDR3 loop reads CASSLETGSIDEQYF. The CDR3 nucleotides read TGCGCCAGCAGCCTAGAGACAGGGTCAATCGACGAGCAGTACTTC.

The chain is built from TRBV7-9 and TRBJ1-2; TRBD1 is a possible D gene (6 bases). The V and J ends lost 7 bases and 8 bases respectively, with 17 bases between them. In germline, CDR1 is SEHNR, CDR2 FQNEAQ (reference sequence). The CDR3 spans 13 residues. The CDR3: CASTTTRGDGYTF. The CDR3 region has the DNA TGTGCCAGCACCACCACCAGGGGAGACGGCTACACCTTC.

The chain recombines TRBV7-9 with TRBJ1-5; D is ambiguous. The germline V and J ends were trimmed by 7 bases and 0 bases, with 22 bases remaining between them. Germline assignment: CDR1 SEHNR and CDR2 FQNEAQ (reference sequence). This CDR3 is built from 18 residues. The CDR3 is CASKSKETGNYSNQPQHF. CDR3 in DNA: TGTGCCAGCAAATCAAAGGAGACGGGGAATTATAGCAATCAGCCCCAGCATTTT.

The chain has TRBV7-2 and TRBJ2-5, with 9 bases aligning to TRBD1. Germline CDR1 reads SGHTA; CDR2 reads FQGNSA. The CDR3 runs 14 residues. The trim removed 4 bases at V and 1 base at J, leaving 1 base unmatched. The CDR3 loop is CASSWTGVQETQYF. DNA for the CDR3: TGTGCCAGCAGCTGGACAGGGGTCCAAGAGACCCAGTACTTC. The variable domain in full, with the rest retrieved from reference TRBV7-2 and TRBJ2-5, is GAGVSQSPSNKVTEKGKDVELRCDPISGHTALYWYRQSLGQGLEFLIYFQGNSAPDKSGLPSDRFSAERTGGSVSTLTIQRTQQEDSAVYLCASSWTGVQETQYFGPGTRLLVL.

With respect to this clone: The conserved final phenylalanine or tryptophan is absent from the CDR3, which likely points to a read error. The limits of the CDR3 on the DNA are not certain, so only TCRdb's listed CDR3 is given. J is TRBJ1-4 and V is TRBV2. CDR1 is SNHLY, CDR2 FYNNEI, per germline. The CDR3 length equals 14 residues, ends included. This chain's CDR3 is CASSESGAPSVLIG.

The gene calls are TRBV6-5 and TRBJ2-7; no firm D call. Trimming cost V 5 bases and J 2 bases, with 10 bases left between them. CDR1 is MNHEY and CDR2 is SVGAGI in the germline V gene. The CDR3 spans 13 residues. The CDR3 DNA reads TGTGCCAGCAGTCTTGACACAGCCTACGAGCAGTACTTC. Translated: CASSLDTAYEQYF.

The V call is TRBV2, the J call TRBJ1-2; no firm D call. The CDR3 covers 14 residues. CDR1 is SNHLY, CDR2 FYNNEI, per germline. Trimming left V 6 bases short and J 3 bases short, with 14 bases between. This CDR3 reads CASRKQNLDYGYTF. The CDR3 region has the DNA TGTGCCAGCAGAAAACAGAACCTCGACTATGGCTACACCTTC.

The rearrangement links TRBV19 to TRBJ2-7; 15 nucleotides agree with TRBD2. CDR3 size: 18 residues. Germline-derived CDR1 and CDR2 are LNHDA and SQIVND (reference sequence). V trimming: 5 bases; J trimming: 1 base; junction bases outside the gene matches: 9. For the CDR3, the DNA is TGTGCCAGTAGTTCAACTTTCGGGACTAGCGGGGGGTCCTACGAGCAGTACTTC. Translation gives CASSSTFGTSGGSYEQYF.

This chain connects TRBV5-1 to TRBJ1-1; D perhaps matches TRBD1 (6 bases). The CDR3 has 14 residues. V was cut by 5 bases and J by 7 bases, with 18 bases left in between. Germline CDR1 and CDR2: SGHRS and YFSETQ. The chain's CDR3 is CASRIQRQADEAFF. The CDR3, as DNA: TGCGCCAGCAGAATCCAACGACAGGCCGATGAAGCTTTCTTT. The complete variable domain, with remaining parts taken from reference TRBV5-1 and TRBJ1-1, reads KAGVTQTPRYLIKTRGQQVTLSCSPISGHRSVSWYQQTPGQGLQFLFEYFSETQRNKGNFPGRFSGRQFSNSRSEMNVSTLELGDSALYLCASRIQRQADEAFFGQGTRLTVV.